This T cell receptor beta chain was documented in a study of cytomegalovirus exposure and HLA in healthy donors. Study-level background: Prior work identified around 120 million unique TCR beta sequences in approximately 200 million T cells. An early release of data contained about 85 million unique TCRs, which came from HLA-typed donors. The study's findings and limits: A missense DCLRE1C variant was associated with V- and J-gene trimming of TCR beta chains in a later analysis, and an independent cohort replicated the association. Listed as cytomegalovirus-associated were 150 to 200 TCR beta chains.

This clone has just a few counts. Its antigen is unknown. The junction departs from the called germline gene at one end, perhaps through a read error. The CDR3 has 14 amino acids. Germline-derived CDR1 and CDR2 are LGHNA and YNFKEQ. PCR was performed using 60 Vbeta and 13 Jbeta primers. This table comes from immunoSEQ multiplex PCR, and its TCRdb copy is limited to in-frame clones, with some not included. Altogether about 140,000 clones are present, nearly 80% being singletons, with the ten largest covering approximately 14%. The chain joins TRBV4-2 to TRBJ2-6; TRBD1 is a possible D gene (5 bases). The receptor comes from a woman between 35 and 50 years old in good health and CMV-seronegative. Sequenced: PBMCs. The CDR3 region has the DNA TGTGCCAGCTATTCCGGTTATGGGGCCAACGGCCTGACTTTC. This gives the protein CASYSGYGANGLTF.